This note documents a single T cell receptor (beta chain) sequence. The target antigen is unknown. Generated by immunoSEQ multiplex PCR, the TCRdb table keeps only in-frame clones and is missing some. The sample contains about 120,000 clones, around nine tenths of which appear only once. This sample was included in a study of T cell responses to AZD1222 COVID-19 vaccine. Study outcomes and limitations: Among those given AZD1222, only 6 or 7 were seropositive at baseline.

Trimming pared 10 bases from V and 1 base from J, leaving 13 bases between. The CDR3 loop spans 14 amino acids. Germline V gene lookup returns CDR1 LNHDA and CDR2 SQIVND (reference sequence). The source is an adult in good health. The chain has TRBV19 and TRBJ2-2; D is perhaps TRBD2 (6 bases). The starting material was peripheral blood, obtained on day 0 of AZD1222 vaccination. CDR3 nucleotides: TGTGCCACCAACGGGGGAATGAACACCGGGGAGCTGTTTTTT. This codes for CATNGGMNTGELFF.